Following are 5 T cell receptor beta chains from one sample sequenced in a study of naive CD8 T cells in extremely preterm neonates. This table comes from immunoSEQ multiplex PCR, and its TCRdb copy is limited to in-frame clones, with some not included. The data show about 7,500 clones, with 95% to 98% seen just once and less than 0.4% held by the top ten. Elective cesarean births at 37-41 weeks, without labor or membrane rupture, supplied the cord blood. The sample comprised naive CD8+ T cells from cord blood. These receptors were collected from a newborn in good health.

As for this clone: An end of the junction does not agree with germline; a read error may underlie this. The rearrangement joins TRBV5-6 to TRBJ2-2, with TRBD2 matching over 7 bases. Germline V CDR1 and CDR2: SGHDT, YYEEEE. The CDR3 runs to 15 residues. The CDR3 loop is CASSPALAKTGELFF. CDR3 sequence (DNA): TGTGCCAGCAGCCCCGCACTAGCGAAGACCGGGGAGCTGTTTTTT.

This sequence joins TRBV7-9 and TRBJ2-7; no clear D gene. V dropped 5 bases and J dropped 3 bases, with 23 bases sitting between them. Looked up from germline, CDR1 is SEHNR and CDR2 is FQNEAQ (reference sequence). This CDR3 has 17 amino acids. DNA for the CDR3: TGTGCCAGCAGCCCGTACCGAAGTGGGCCCCGCGACTACGAGCAGTACTTC. Protein: CASSPYRSGPRDYEQYF.

The chain is built from TRBV15 and TRBJ1-4; TRBD1 matches 9 bases. V shed 4 bases, J shed 7 bases, and the junction held 4 bases outside the gene matches. The germline V gene has CDR1 LNHNV and CDR2 YYDKDF (reference sequence). The CDR3 loop spans 14 amino acids. CDR3 residues: CATSMDRGSEKLFF. In DNA form, the CDR3 reads TGTGCCACCAGCATGGACAGGGGAAGTGAAAAACTGTTTTTT.

V and J are TRBV2 and TRBJ2-1; 7 nucleotides line up with TRBD2. CDR3 length: 14 amino acids. V shed 4 bases, J shed 2 bases, and the junction held 2 bases outside the gene matches. Germline V gene lookup returns CDR1 SNHLY and CDR2 FYNNEI. This CDR3 reads CASSVGGTYNEQFF. CDR3 in DNA: TGTGCCAGCAGTGTGGGGGGGACCTACAATGAGCAGTTCTTC.

The V and J genes are TRBV11-2 and TRBJ2-7, with 10 bases lining up with TRBD1. The germline CDR1 and CDR2 sequences are SGHAT and FQNNGV. This CDR3 comprises 14 residues. V trimming: 1 base; J trimming: 4 bases; junction bases outside the gene matches: 1. CDR3 bases: TGTGCCAGCAGCTTAGGACAGGGGGCGTACGAGCAGTACTTC. Translated, it gives CASSLGQGAYEQYF.